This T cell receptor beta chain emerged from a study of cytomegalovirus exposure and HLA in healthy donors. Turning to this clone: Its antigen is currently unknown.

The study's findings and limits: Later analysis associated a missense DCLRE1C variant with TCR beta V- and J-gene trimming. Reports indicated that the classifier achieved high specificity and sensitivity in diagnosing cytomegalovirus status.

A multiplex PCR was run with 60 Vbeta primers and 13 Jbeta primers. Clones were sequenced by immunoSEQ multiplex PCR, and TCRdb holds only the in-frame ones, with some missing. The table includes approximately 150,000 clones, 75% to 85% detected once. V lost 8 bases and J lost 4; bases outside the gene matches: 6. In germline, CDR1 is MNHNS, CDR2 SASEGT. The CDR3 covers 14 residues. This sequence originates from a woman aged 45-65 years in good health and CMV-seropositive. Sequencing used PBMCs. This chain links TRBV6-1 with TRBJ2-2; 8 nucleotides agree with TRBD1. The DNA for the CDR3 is TGTGCCAGCCCCGGAACAGGGGGCACCGGGGAGCTGTTTTTT. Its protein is CASPGTGGTGELFF.